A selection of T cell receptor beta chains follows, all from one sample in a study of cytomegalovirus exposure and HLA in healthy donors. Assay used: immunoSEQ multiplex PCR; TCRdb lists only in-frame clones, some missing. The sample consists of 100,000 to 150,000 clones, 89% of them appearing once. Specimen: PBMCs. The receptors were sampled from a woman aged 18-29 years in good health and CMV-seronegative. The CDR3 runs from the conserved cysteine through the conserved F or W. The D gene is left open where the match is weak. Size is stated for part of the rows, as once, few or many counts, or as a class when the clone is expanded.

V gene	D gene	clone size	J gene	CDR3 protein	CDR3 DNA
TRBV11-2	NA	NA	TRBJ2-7	CATKTARGSAISSYEQYF	TGTGCCACCAAAACTGCGCGAGGTAGCGCCATTAGCTCCTACGAGCAGTACTTC
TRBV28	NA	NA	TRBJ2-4	CASRQGKKNIQYF	TGTGCCAGCAGACAGGGAAAGAAAAACATTCAGTACTTC
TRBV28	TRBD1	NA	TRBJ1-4	CASRPQGATNEKLFF	TGTGCCAGCAGGCCCCAGGGGGCGACTAATGAAAAACTGTTTTTT
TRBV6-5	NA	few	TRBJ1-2	CASSTRTDPVYGYTF	TGTGCCAGCAGCACAAGGACAGATCCGGTCTATGGCTACACCTTC
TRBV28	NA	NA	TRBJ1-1	CASSINRKNTEAFF	TGTGCCAGCAGTATAAACAGGAAGAACACTGAAGCTTTCTTT
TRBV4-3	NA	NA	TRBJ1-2	CASSQDPGQMYGYTF	TGCGCCAGCAGCCAAGATCCCGGACAAATGTATGGCTACACCTTC
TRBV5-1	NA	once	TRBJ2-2	CASSTDPSVGELFF	TGCGCCAGCAGCACCGATCCTAGCGTCGGGGAGCTGTTTTTT
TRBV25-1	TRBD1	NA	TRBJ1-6	CASSERGTANSPLHF	TGTGCCAGCAGTGAACGTGGGACAGCTAATTCACCCCTCCACTTT
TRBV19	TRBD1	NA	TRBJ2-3	CASSISEAGTDADTQYF	TGTGCCAGTAGTATATCTGAAGCCGGGACAGACGCAGATACGCAGTATTTT
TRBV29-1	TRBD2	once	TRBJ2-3	CSVGSGRVSTDTQYF	TGCAGCGTTGGTAGCGGGAGGGTAAGCACAGATACGCAGTATTTT
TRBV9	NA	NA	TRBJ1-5	CASSGLGSNQPQHF	TGTGCCAGCAGTGGATTGGGCAGTAATCAGCCCCAGCATTTT
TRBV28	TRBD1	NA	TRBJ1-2	CASSSSTGQGEFYGYTF	TGTGCCAGCAGTTCCTCCACTGGACAGGGCGAATTCTATGGCTACACCTTC
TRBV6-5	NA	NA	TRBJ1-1	CASSYGAGVDTEAFF	TGTGCCAGCAGTTACGGGGCAGGGGTGGACACTGAAGCTTTCTTT
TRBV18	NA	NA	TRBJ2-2	CASSPPVNTGELFF	TGTGCCAGCTCACCACCCGTTAACACCGGGGAGCTGTTTTTT
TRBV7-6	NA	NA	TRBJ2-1	CASSPVASLRSSYNEQFF	TGTGCCAGCAGCCCGGTTGCGTCACTTAGGAGCTCCTACAATGAGCAGTTCTTC
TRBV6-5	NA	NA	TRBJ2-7	CASSRLPSYEQYF	TGTGCCAGCAGCCGACTCCCGTCCTACGAGCAGTACTTC
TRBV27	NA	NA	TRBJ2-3	CASSRRGYGTDTQYF	TGTGCCAGCAGTCGGAGGGGTTACGGCACAGATACGCAGTATTTT
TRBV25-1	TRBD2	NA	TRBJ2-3	CASTPGTSGRGRTDTQYF	TGTGCCAGCACCCCAGGGACTAGCGGGAGAGGGCGCACAGATACGCAGTATTTT
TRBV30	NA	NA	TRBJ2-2	CAWSVPRVNTGELFF	TGTGCCTGGAGTGTTCCACGGGTCAACACCGGGGAGCTGTTTTTT
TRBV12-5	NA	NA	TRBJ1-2	CASGSDWDYGYTF	TGTGCTAGTGGCTCGGACTGGGACTATGGCTACACCTTC
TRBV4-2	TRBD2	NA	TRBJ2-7	CASSLSGTSGPYEQYF	TGTGCCAGCAGCCTCTCCGGGACTAGCGGACCCTACGAGCAGTACTTC
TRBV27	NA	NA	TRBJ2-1	CASSPTGTQQFF	TGTGCCAGCAGTCCGACCGGGACACAGCAGTTCTTC
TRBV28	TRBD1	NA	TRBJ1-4	CASSLAGQTNEKLFF	TGTGCCAGCAGTTTAGCGGGACAGACGAATGAAAAACTGTTTTTT
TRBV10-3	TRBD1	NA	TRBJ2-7	CAISLGQGRTYEQYF	TGTGCCATCAGCCTCGGACAGGGAAGGACCTACGAGCAGTACTTC
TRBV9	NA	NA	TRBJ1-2	CASSVVTPGSNYGYTF	TGTGCCAGTAGCGTAGTAACCCCCGGTTCTAACTATGGCTACACCTTC
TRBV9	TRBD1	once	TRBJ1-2	CASSVGQGRGYTF	TGTGCCAGCAGCGTGGGACAGGGACGTGGCTACACCTTC